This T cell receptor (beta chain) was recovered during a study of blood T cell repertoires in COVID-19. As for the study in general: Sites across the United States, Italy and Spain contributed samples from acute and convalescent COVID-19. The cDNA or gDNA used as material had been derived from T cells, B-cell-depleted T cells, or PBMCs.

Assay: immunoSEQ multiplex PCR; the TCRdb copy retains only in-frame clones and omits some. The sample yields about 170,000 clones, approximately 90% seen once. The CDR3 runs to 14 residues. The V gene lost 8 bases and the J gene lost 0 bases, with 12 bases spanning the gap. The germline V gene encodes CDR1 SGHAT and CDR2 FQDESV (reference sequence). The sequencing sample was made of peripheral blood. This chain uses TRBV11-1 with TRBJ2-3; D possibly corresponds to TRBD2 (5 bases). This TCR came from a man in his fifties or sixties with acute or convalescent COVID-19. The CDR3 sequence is CASGIAPSTDTQYF. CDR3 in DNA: TGTGCCAGCGGTATAGCGCCGAGCACAGATACGCAGTATTTT.